Below, one TCR beta chain is given with its context. The target antigen is unknown. CDR3 size: 14 residues. V was cut by 4 bases and J by 8 bases, with 17 bases left in between. Germline-derived CDR1 and CDR2 are MNHEY and SVGAGI. This sample stems from a study of siplizumab effects on memory and regulatory T cells. Study findings and constraints: Siplizumab significantly brought down the alloreactive sequences that trace back to unstimulated CD4+ memory cells.

Libraries were prepared by immunoSEQ multiplex PCR; TCRdb keeps only in-frame clonotypes and omits some of them. The sample holds around 95,000 clones, 91% seen once. The origin of this receptor is a human donor in good health. The chain joins TRBV6-5 to TRBJ1-2; D may be TRBD1 (6 bases). Material for sequencing was CD4+ T cells sorted from blood. The CDR3, as DNA: TGTGCCAGCAGTTCAGCCGGGGGGGCGCGGGGCTACACCTTC. Protein product: CASSSAGGARGYTF.